These 27 T cell receptor beta chains were all obtained from the same sample, sequenced in a study of blood T cells in healthy people across ages. Using a J-beta primer mix together with a sample-barcoded 5' primer, a second PCR was run for about 7 to 12 cycles. Via MiXCR, TCRdb re-called the 5' RACE reads, giving one row per CDR3 protein. The table lists about 1 million distinct CDR3 sequences, more than 40% of them singletons. The source material was blood. Source of these receptors: a woman aged 55 to 70 in good health.

V gene TRBV28 combines with J gene TRBJ2-5; TRBD1 aligns across 11 bases. The CDR3 runs 15 residues. Germline CDR1 and CDR2: MDHEN and SYDVKM. V lost 6 bases to trimming and J lost 2 bases; unmatched junction nucleotides: 5. CDR3 sequence (DNA): TGTGCCAGCAGCACCCGGGACAGGGGGCAAGAGACCCAGTACTTC. Translating it yields CASSTRDRGQETQYF.

J is TRBJ2-3 and V is TRBV6-2 or TRBV6-3; D call uncertain. This CDR3 has 16 residues. Per the germline V gene, CDR1 is MNHEY and CDR2 is SVGEGT. Between the trimmed V and J ends, which lost 2 bases and 0 bases, there was a span of 12 bases. The CDR3 DNA is TGTGCCAGCAGTTACCCACCGGGTCAAAGCACAGATACGCAGTATTTT. This codes for CASSYPPGQSTDTQYF.

Of note for this clonotype: The germline gene is not matched at one end of the junction; a read error may be the cause. This chain connects TRBV6-5 to TRBJ2-7; 7 bases are shared with TRBD2. The CDR3 extends over 16 amino acids. CDR1 and CDR2 from the germline V gene are MNHEY and SVGAGI. CDR3 sequence: CASSYSLPRTSSEQYF. The DNA of the CDR3 is TGTGCCAGCAGTTACTCCCTTCCTCGGACTAGTTCCGAGCAGTATTTC.

This clonotype turned up a few times. CDR3 sequence (DNA): TGCGCCAGCAGCGTACTAGGGGGCGGCACAGATACGCAGTATTTT. Protein: CASSVLGGGTDTQYF. This chain links TRBV5-1 with TRBJ2-3, with 7 nucleotides matching TRBD1. CDR1 and CDR2 (germline): SGHRS, YFSETQ. Germline trimming cut 4 bases from V and 1 base from J; bases unmatched to any gene: 6. This CDR3 has 15 amino acids.

The V gene is TRBV20-1, the J gene TRBJ1-2; D might be TRBD1 (5 bases). The CDR3 is 12 amino acids. V was pared by 0 bases and J by 8 bases, with 10 bases between. Germline CDR1 reads DFQATT; CDR2 reads SNEGSKA (reference sequence). The DNA for the CDR3 is TGCAGTGCTAGAGAGGGGACGGGGGGCTACACCTTC. It codes for CSAREGTGGYTF.

This clonotype showed up just a few times. The rearrangement joins TRBV4-2 to TRBJ2-3; D is undetermined. The CDR3 runs 15 residues. V shed 4 bases and J shed 0 bases, with 11 bases lying between them. Germline loops: CDR1 LGHNA, CDR2 YNFKEQ. The CDR3 nucleotides read TGTGCCAGCAGCCCCCGTACAGACAGCACAGATACGCAGTATTTT. Encoded protein: CASSPRTDSTDTQYF.

This clonotype was counted a few times. The V and J genes are TRBV29-1 and TRBJ1-2; 8 nucleotides line up with TRBD1. This CDR3 comprises 12 residues. The trim removed 3 bases at V and 4 bases at J, leaving 1 base unmatched. The germline CDR1 and CDR2 sequences are SQVTM and ANQGSEA. For the CDR3, the DNA is TGCAGCGTTGACACAGGGGGCTATGGCTACACCTTC. The encoded protein is CSVDTGGYGYTF.

On this clonotype itself: A read error may produce the germline difference seen at one junction end. The gene calls are TRBV27 and TRBJ2-6; no reliable D call. The CDR3 sequence is 16 residues long. CDR1 is MNHEY, CDR2 SMNVEV, per germline (reference sequence). The CDR3 protein is CASSISHGTGANVLTF. The CDR3 coding sequence is TGTGCCAGCAGTATATCCCATGGAACGGGGGCCAACGTCCTGACTTTC. The full variable domain, rest sourced from reference TRBV27 and TRBJ2-6, is EAQVTQNPRYLITVTGKKLTVTCSQNMNHEYMSWYRQDPGLGLRQIYYSMNVEVTDKGDVPEGYKVSRKEKRNFPLILESPSPNQTSLYFCASSISHGTGANVLTFGAGSRLTVL.

This clonotype showed up just a few times. V is TRBV7-2 and J is TRBJ2-1; D not resolved. The J call is uncertain, as TRBJ2-7 better fits the DNA end. CDR1 is SGHTA, CDR2 FQGNSA, per germline. This CDR3 is built from 13 residues. CDR3: CASSLIGGNEQYF. In DNA form, the CDR3 reads TGTGCCAGCAGCTTAATTGGTGGGAATGAGCAGTACTTC.

The J gene is TRBJ2-7, the V gene TRBV10-1, with 14 bases lining up with TRBD2. CDR1 WNHNN and CDR2 SYGVQD come from the germline V gene (reference sequence). The CDR3 has 15 residues. V lost 2 bases to trimming and J lost 4 bases; unmatched junction nucleotides: 1. CDR3 residues: CASSEGTSGRYEQYF. CDR3 DNA: TGCGCCAGCAGTGAGGGGACTAGCGGGAGATACGAGCAGTACTTC.

This clonotype was seen only a few times. This sequence joins TRBV11-2 and TRBJ2-7, with TRBD2 matching 8 bases. The CDR3 sequence is 15 residues long. The germline CDR1 and CDR2 sequences are SGHAT and FQNNGV. J was trimmed by 2 bases and V by 5 bases; bases with no gene match: 8. The chain's CDR3 is CASSKQAGDPYEQYF. DNA of the CDR3: TGTGCCAGCAGCAAGCAAGCGGGAGACCCCTACGAGCAGTACTTC.

This chain joins TRBV20-1 and TRBJ2-5; D remains ambiguous. Matching the DNA end better, TRBJ2-7 makes the J call doubtful. From germline, CDR1 is DFQATT and CDR2 SNEGSKA (reference sequence). The CDR3 is 11 residues long. In nucleotides, the CDR3 is TGCAGTGCTAGACTAGACTACGAGCAGTACTTC. Protein: CSARLDYEQYF.

Many counts were recorded for this clonotype. V and J are TRBV5-1 and TRBJ1-1; D unclear. The ends were cut back, 0 bases at V and 0 bases at J, with 6 bases in the middle. The CDR3 is 14 amino acids. Germline lookup yields CDR1 SGHRS and CDR2 YFSETQ. In nucleotides, the CDR3 is TGCGCCAGCAGCTTGGCCAGTATGAACACTGAAGCTTTCTTT. Translated: CASSLASMNTEAFF.

This clonotype was seen only a few times. V is TRBV15 and J is TRBJ2-1; the match to TRBD2 covers 9 bases. The CDR3 consists of 15 residues. Germline V lookup: CDR1 LNHNV, CDR2 YYDKDF (reference sequence). Trimming cost V 5 bases and J 8 bases; bases outside gene matches: 10. The CDR3 bases are TGTGCCACCAGCCGGGGGCTAGCGGGATCATATGAGCAGTTCTTC. This translates into CATSRGLAGSYEQFF.

The chain is built from TRBV2 and TRBJ2-5; D is ambiguous. Germline V gene data show CDR1 as SNHLY and CDR2 as FYNNEI. The CDR3 covers 15 residues. The V gene lost 2 bases and the J gene lost 2 bases, with 12 bases spanning the gap. In nucleotides, the CDR3 is TGTGCCAGCAGTGAAAACGGGTCAGATCAAGAGACCCAGTACTTC. It translates to CASSENGSDQETQYF.

The chain joins TRBV6-6 to TRBJ2-3; 10 nucleotides agree with TRBD2. Losses at the gene ends were 0 bases for V and 5 bases for J; bases not matched to a gene: 5. Germline V gene sequence: CDR1 MNHNY, CDR2 SVGAGI (reference sequence). The CDR3 is 16 residues long. Written as DNA, the CDR3 is TGTGCCAGCAGTTACTCGAGGCTAGCGGGAGAAGATACGCAGTATTTT. Translating it yields CASSYSRLAGEDTQYF.

The chain links TRBV5-5 to TRBJ2-6; 7 nucleotides agree with TRBD1. This CDR3 is built from 20 residues. Germline-derived CDR1 and CDR2 are SGHKS and YYEKEE (reference sequence). Germline trimming cut 4 bases from V and 0 bases from J; bases unmatched to any gene: 16. The CDR3 spells CASSPRAGQVVLSGANVLTF. As DNA, the CDR3 is TGTGCCAGCAGCCCCCGGGCAGGACAGGTCGTACTCTCTGGGGCCAACGTCCTGACTTTC.

This rearrangement joins TRBV29-1 to TRBJ2-5; D unclear. With the DNA end fitting TRBJ2-7 better, the J assignment may be wrong. The germline CDR1 and CDR2 sequences are SQVTM and ANQGSEA. The CDR3 runs 11 residues. The CDR3 nucleotides are TGCAGCGTTAATCCAGGTAACGAGCAGTACTTC. Its protein product is CSVNPGNEQYF.

This clonotype was seen a few times. The rearrangement joins TRBV27 to TRBJ2-3; D ambiguous. The V end was cut by 9 bases, the J end by 6 bases, with 7 bases between. Germline V gene data show CDR1 as MNHEY and CDR2 as SMNVEV (reference sequence). The CDR3 is 10 amino acids. The CDR3 DNA is TGTGCCAGTCAAGGGGATACGCAGTATTTT. Its translation: CASQGDTQYF.

This clonotype was seen more than once but under ten times. The CDR3 region is CASALGGDSEQYF. The CDR3 DNA sequence: TGTGCCAGCGCTCTGGGGGGGGATAGTGAGCAGTACTTC. V usage is TRBV28 and J usage is TRBJ2-7; 7 nucleotides align to TRBD2. J gave up 7 bases and V 8 bases, and 11 bases lay outside the gene matches. Germline loops: CDR1 MDHEN, CDR2 SYDVKM. The CDR3 runs 13 residues.

This clonotype has more than one count but fewer than ten. V usage is TRBV5-1 and J usage is TRBJ2-1, with TRBD1 matching over 8 bases. V was pared by 4 bases and J by 5 bases, with 11 bases of the junction left unmatched. CDR3 length equals 16 residues. In germline, CDR1 is SGHRS, CDR2 YFSETQ. CDR3 nucleotides: TGCGCCAGCAGCATGCGACCGGGACAGGTCCACAATGAGCAGTTCTTC. Its translation is CASSMRPGQVHNEQFF.

This clonotype was found a few times. This chain uses TRBV5-1 with TRBJ2-7; D is perhaps TRBD1 (6 bases). V gave up 4 bases and J gave up 3 bases, with 11 bases separating them. This CDR3 has 13 residues. CDR1 and CDR2 (germline): SGHRS, YFSETQ. In DNA, the CDR3 is TGCGCCAGCAGCGCGAACAGGGACTACGAGCAGTACTTC. Residues: CASSANRDYEQYF.

V is TRBV20-1 and J is TRBJ2-1; 9 bases fit TRBD2. There are 14 residues in the CDR3. CDR1 and CDR2 (germline): DFQATT, SNEGSKA (reference sequence). The ends lost 2 bases at V and 4 bases at J; junction bases unmatched: 3. The CDR3 DNA follows: TGCAGTGCTAGAAAGCTAGCGGGGTACAATGAGCAGTTCTTC. This codes for CSARKLAGYNEQFF.

This clonotype turned up a few times. This chain joins TRBV7-9 and TRBJ2-7; 12 bases are shared with TRBD2. V trimming: 5 bases; J trimming: 3 bases; junction bases outside the gene matches: 5. The germline CDR1 and CDR2 sequences are SEHNR and FQNEAQ (reference sequence). The CDR3 spans 15 residues. Written as DNA, the CDR3 is TGTGCCAGCAGCGATACTAGCGGGAGGCGCTACGAGCAGTACTTC. Its translation is CASSDTSGRRYEQYF.

This chain uses TRBV24-1 with TRBJ2-3; 7 positions match TRBD2. CDR1 is KGHDR and CDR2 is SFDVKD in the germline V gene. The CDR3 loop spans 17 amino acids. J was trimmed by 3 bases and V by 2 bases; bases with no gene match: 10. For the CDR3, the DNA is TGTGCCACCAGTGATTCCGTACTGGCGGGAGAAACAGATACGCAGTATTTT. Translating gives CATSDSVLAGETDTQYF.

The V and J genes are TRBV6-6 and TRBJ2-1; TRBD2 matches 8 bases. Germline CDR1 MNHNY, CDR2 SVGAGI (reference sequence). V shed 1 base and J 0 bases; nucleotides not matched to a gene: 2. The CDR3 runs 16 residues. CDR3 residues: CASSYWSGSSYNEQFF. DNA of the CDR3: TGTGCCAGCAGTTACTGGAGCGGGAGCTCCTACAATGAGCAGTTCTTC.

The chain carries TRBV4-1 and TRBJ2-1; possible D gene TRBD1, 5 bases. Germline lookup yields CDR1 MGHRA and CDR2 YSYEKL. V was clipped by 0 bases and J by 9 bases, with 15 bases between them. The CDR3 totals 15 residues. The CDR3 nucleotides read TGCGCCAGCAGCCAAGACGTGGCCACAAGGGGTGAGCAGTTCTTC. Translating gives CASSQDVATRGEQFF.